This TCR beta chain was recorded in a study of shared clonotypes between healthy human individuals. Turning to the study itself: Donors had three CD4 naive, three CD4 memory, two CD8 naive and one CD8 memory plate apiece.

This clone appeared a few times. Libraries were prepared by immunoSEQ multiplex PCR; TCRdb keeps only in-frame clonotypes and omits some of them. The sample records approximately 2.5 million clones, approximately 93% being singletons. CDR3 length: 14 residues. V was trimmed by 6 bases and J by 6 bases, leaving 14 bases between them. The germline V gene has CDR1 SNHLY and CDR2 FYNNEI. Donors included only healthy HIV-negative adults lacking recent acute infections or vaccinations. The sample was naive CD4+ T cells from PBMCs. The subset denotes: CD45RA+ positively selected. This TCR derives from a man aged 18 to 29 in good health. Some clones in this sample may be carry-over from other donors' samples. This chain joins TRBV2 and TRBJ1-4; D possibly corresponds to TRBD1 (6 bases). The CDR3 sequence is CASRTYRAHEKLFF. For the CDR3, the DNA is TGTGCCAGCAGGACGTACAGGGCTCATGAAAAACTGTTTTTT.